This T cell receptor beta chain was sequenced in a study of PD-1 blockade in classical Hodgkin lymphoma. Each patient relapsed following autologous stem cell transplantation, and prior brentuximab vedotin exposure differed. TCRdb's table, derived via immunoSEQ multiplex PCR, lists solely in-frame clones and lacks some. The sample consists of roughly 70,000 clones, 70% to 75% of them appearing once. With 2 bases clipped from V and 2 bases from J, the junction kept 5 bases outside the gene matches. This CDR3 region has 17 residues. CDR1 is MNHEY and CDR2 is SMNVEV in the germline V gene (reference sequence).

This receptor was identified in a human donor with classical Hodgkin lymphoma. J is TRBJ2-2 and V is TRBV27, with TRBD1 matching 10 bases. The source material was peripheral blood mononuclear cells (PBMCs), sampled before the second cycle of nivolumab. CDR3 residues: CASSLRGTGVNTGELFF. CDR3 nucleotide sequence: TGTGCCAGCAGTTTACGAGGGACAGGGGTTAACACCGGGGAGCTGTTTTTT.